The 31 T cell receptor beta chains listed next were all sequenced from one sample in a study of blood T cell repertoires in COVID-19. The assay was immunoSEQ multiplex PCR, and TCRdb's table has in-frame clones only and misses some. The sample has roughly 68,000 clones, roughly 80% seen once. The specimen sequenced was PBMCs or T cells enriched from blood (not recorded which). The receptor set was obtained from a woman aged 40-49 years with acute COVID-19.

CDR3 region: CASSKPASGRGYQETQYF. CDR3 nucleotide sequence: TGCGCCAGCAGCAAACCGGCTAGCGGGAGGGGATACCAAGAGACCCAGTACTTC. J is TRBJ2-5 and V is TRBV5-1; 12 bases match TRBD2. This CDR3 has 18 amino acids. J was trimmed by 0 bases and V by 4 bases; bases with no gene match: 10. Germline V gene data show CDR1 as SGHRS and CDR2 as YFSETQ.

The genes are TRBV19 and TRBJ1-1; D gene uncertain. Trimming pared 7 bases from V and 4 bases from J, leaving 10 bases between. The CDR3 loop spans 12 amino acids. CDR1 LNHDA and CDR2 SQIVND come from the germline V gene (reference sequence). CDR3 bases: TGTGCCAGTAAGGATGCGGGCACTGAAGCTTTCTTT. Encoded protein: CASKDAGTEAFF.

The CDR3 nucleotides are TGTGCCAGCAGCCCAAGTGGGCTCAACTATGGCTACACCTTC. Its protein is CASSPSGLNYGYTF. The genes are TRBV7-9 and TRBJ1-2; the D is unclear. CDR3 length: 14 amino acids. Germline CDR1 and CDR2: SEHNR and FQNEAQ (reference sequence). V was shortened by 5 bases and J by 2 bases, with 12 bases between the two germline ends.

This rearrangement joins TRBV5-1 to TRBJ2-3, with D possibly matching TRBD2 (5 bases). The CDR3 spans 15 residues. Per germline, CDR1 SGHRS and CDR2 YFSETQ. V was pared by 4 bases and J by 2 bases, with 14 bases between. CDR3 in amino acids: CASSPRPDYTDTQYF. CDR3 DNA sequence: TGCGCCAGCAGCCCCCGTCCCGACTACACAGATACGCAGTATTTT.

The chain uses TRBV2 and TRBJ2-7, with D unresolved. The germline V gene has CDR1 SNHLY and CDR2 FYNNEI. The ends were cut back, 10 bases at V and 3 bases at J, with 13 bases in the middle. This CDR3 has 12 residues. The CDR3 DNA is TGTGCCATTTTACGGAGAGTCTACGAGCAGTACGTC. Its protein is CAILRRVYEQYV.

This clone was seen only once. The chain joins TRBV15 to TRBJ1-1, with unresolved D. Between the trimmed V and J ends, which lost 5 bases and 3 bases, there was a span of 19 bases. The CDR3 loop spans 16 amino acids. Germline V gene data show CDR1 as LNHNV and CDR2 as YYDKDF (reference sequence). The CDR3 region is CATSGKQWSWDTEAFF. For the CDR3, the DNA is TGTGCCACCAGCGGAAAGCAATGGAGTTGGGACACTGAAGCTTTCTTT.

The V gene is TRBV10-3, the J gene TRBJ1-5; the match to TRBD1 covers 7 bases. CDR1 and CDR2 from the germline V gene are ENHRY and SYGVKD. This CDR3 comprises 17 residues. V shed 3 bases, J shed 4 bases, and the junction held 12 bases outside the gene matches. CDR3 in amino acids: CAISDHYRDSQNQPQHF. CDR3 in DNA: TGTGCCATCAGTGACCATTACCGGGACAGCCAGAATCAGCCCCAGCATTTT.

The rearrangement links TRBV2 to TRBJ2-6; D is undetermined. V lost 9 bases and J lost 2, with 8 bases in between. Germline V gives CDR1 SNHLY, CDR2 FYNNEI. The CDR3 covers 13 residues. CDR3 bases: TGTGCCAGTCAGAAAGCTGGGGCCAACGTCCTGACTTTC. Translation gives CASQKAGANVLTF.

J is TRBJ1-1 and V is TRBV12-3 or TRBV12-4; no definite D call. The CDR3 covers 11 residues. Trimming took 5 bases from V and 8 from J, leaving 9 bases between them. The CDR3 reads CASSAPLEAFF. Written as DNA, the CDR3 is TGTGCCAGCAGTGCCCCACTGGAAGCTTTCTTT.

The CDR3 sequence: CASSLALAGTNTGELFF. In DNA form, the CDR3 reads TGTGCCAGCAGCTTAGCCCTAGCGGGCACGAACACCGGGGAGCTGTTTTTT. This chain connects TRBV7-2 to TRBJ2-2; 8 nucleotides match TRBD2. The CDR3 loop spans 17 amino acids. The V and J ends lost 0 bases and 0 bases, in that order; junction bases with no gene match: 3. Germline V gene data show CDR1 as SGHTA and CDR2 as FQGNSA. Full variable domain (remainder filled in from reference TRBV7-2 and TRBJ2-2): GAGVSQSPSNKVTEKGKDVELRCDPISGHTALYWYRQSLGQGLEFLIYFQGNSAPDKSGLPSDRFSAERTGGSVSTLTIQRTQQEDSAVYLCASSLALAGTNTGELFFGEGSRLTVL.

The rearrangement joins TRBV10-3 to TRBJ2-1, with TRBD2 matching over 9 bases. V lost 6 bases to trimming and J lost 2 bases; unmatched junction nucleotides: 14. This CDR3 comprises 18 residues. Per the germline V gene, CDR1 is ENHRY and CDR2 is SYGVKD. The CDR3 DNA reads TGTGCCATCAGGCAGGATGGGAGGAGCGGGAGGACCTACAATGAGCAGTTCTTC. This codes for CAIRQDGRSGRTYNEQFF.

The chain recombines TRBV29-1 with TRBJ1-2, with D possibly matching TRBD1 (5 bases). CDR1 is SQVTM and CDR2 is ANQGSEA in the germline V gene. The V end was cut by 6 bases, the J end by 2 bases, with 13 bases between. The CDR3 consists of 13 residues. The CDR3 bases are TGCAGCGTCATTGACAGAGAAAACTATGGCTACACCTTC. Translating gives CSVIDRENYGYTF.

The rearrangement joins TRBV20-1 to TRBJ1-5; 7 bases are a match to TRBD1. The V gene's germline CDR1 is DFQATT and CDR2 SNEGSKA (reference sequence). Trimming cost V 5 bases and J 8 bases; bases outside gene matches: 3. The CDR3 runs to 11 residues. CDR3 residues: CSAEQGKPQHF. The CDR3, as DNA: TGCAGTGCTGAACAGGGGAAGCCCCAGCATTTT.

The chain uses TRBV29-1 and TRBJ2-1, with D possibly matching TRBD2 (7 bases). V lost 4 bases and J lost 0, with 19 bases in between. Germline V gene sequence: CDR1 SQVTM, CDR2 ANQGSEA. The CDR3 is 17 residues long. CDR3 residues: CSVGGFGGQSSYNEQFF. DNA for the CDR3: TGCAGCGTTGGAGGATTCGGGGGGCAGAGCTCCTACAATGAGCAGTTCTTC.

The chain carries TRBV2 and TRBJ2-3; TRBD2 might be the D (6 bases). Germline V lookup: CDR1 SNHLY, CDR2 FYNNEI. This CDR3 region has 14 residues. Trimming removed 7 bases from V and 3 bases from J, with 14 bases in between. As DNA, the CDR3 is TGTGCCAGCATGGTACTCCTAGCGACAGATACGCAGTATTTT. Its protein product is CASMVLLATDTQYF.

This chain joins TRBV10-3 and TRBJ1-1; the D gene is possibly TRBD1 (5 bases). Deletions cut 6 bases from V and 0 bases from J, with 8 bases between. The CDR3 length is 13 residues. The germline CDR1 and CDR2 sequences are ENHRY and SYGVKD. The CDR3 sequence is CAIRGGVNTEAFF. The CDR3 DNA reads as TGTGCCATCAGGGGGGGAGTGAACACTGAAGCTTTCTTT.

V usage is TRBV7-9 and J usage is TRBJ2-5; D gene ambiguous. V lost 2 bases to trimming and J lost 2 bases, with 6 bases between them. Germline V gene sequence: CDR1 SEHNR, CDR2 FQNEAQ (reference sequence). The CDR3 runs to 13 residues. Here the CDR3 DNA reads TGTGCCAGCAGCTTAAACAGTCAAGAGACCCAGTACTTC. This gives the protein CASSLNSQETQYF.

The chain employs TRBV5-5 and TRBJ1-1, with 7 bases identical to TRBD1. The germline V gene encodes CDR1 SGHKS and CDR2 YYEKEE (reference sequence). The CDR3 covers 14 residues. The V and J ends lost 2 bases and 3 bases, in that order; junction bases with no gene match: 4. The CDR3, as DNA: TGTGCCAGCAGCTTCACAGGGGTAGACACTGAAGCTTTCTTT. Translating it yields CASSFTGVDTEAFF.

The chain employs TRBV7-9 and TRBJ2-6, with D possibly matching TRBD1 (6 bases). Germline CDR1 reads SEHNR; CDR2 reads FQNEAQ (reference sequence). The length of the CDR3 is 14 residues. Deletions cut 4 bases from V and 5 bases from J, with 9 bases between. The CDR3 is CASSWQGWANVLTF. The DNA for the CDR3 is TGTGCCAGCAGCTGGCAGGGGTGGGCCAACGTCCTGACTTTC.

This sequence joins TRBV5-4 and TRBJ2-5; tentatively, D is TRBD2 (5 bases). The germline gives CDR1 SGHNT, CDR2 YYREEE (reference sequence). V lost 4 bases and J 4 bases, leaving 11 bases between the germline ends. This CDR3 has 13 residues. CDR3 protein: CASSQTGRETQYF. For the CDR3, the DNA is TGTGCCAGCAGCCAGACTGGGAGAGAGACCCAGTACTTC.

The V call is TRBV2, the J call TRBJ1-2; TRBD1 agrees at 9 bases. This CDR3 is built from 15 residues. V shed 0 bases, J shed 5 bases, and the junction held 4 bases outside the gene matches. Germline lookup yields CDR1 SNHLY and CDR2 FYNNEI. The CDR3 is CASSEADRGGYGYTF. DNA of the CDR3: TGTGCCAGCAGTGAAGCGGACAGGGGTGGTTATGGCTACACCTTC.

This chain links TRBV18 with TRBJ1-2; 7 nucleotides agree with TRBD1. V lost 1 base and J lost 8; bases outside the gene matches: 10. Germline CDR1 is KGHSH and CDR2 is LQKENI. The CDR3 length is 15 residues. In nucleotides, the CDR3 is TGTGCCAGCTCACCACTAGAGGGGGCTGGGGCCGGCTACACCTTC. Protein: CASSPLEGAGAGYTF.

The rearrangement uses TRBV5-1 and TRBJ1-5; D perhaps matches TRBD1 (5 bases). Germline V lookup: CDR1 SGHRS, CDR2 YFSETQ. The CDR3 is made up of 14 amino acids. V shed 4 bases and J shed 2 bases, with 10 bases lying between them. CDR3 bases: TGCGCCAGCAGCGACACAGGAGGCAATCAGCCCCAGCATTTT. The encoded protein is CASSDTGGNQPQHF.

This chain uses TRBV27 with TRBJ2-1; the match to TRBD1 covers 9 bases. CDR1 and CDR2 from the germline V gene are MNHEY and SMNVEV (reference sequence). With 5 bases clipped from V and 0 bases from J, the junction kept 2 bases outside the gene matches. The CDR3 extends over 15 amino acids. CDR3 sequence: CASSGQGLSYNEQFF. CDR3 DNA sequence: TGTGCCAGCAGTGGACAGGGGCTCTCCTACAATGAGCAGTTCTTC.

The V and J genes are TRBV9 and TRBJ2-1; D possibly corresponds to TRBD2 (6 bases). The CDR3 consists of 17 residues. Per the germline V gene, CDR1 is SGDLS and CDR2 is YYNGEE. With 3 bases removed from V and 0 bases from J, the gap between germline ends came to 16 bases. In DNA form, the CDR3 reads TGTGCCAGCAGCGCCGGCGGGGCGGCAATCTCCTACAATGAGCAGTTCTTC. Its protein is CASSAGGAAISYNEQFF.

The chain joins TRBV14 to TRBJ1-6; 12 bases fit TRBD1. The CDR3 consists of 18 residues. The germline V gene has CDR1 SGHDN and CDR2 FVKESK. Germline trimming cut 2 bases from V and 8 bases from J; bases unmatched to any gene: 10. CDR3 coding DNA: TGTGCCAGCAGCCAAAGAAGGGGGACAGGGGGCAGGGATTCACCCCTCCACTTT. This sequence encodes CASSQRRGTGGRDSPLHF.

CDR3 coding DNA: TGTGCCAGCAGACTAGCGGGGGTCCAAGAGACCCAGTACTTC. Residues: CASRLAGVQETQYF. The V and J genes are TRBV3-1 (or the pseudogene TRBV3-2) and TRBJ2-5; 11 nucleotides align to TRBD2. Germline-derived CDR1 and CDR2 are LGHDT and YNNKEL (reference sequence). With V trimmed by 6 bases and J by 1 base, 1 base remained unmatched. CDR3 length: 14 residues.

CDR3 sequence (DNA): TGTGCCAGTAGTATATGGGCCTGGGGCGGGAACACTGAAGCTTTCTTT. Translation gives CASSIWAWGGNTEAFF. This chain connects TRBV19 to TRBJ1-1, with a weak D call TRBD1 (5 bases). V shed 2 bases and J shed 1 base, with 14 bases lying between them. CDR1 and CDR2 (germline): LNHDA, SQIVND (reference sequence). The CDR3 sequence is 16 residues long.

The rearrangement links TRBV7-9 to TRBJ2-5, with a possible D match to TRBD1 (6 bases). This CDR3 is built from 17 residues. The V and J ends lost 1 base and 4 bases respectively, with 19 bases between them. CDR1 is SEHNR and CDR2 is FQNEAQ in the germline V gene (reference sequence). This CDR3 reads CASSLVVGQQIGETQYF. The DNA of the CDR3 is TGTGCCAGCAGCTTAGTGGTTGGACAGCAAATTGGAGAGACCCAGTACTTC.

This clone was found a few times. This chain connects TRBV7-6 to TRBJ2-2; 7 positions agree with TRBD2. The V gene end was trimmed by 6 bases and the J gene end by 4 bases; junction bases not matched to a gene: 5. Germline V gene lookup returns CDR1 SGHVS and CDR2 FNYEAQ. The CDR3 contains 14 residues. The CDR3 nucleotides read TGTGCCAGCAGTCGTACTAGCGCCACCGGGGAGCTGTTTTTT. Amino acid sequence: CASSRTSATGELFF.

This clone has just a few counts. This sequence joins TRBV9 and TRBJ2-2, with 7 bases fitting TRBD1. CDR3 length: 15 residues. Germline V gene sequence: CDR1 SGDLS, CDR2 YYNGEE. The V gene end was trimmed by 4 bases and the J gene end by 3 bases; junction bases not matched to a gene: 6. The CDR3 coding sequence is TGTGCCAGCAGCACCAAGGGGGCGGACACCGGGGAGCTGTTTTTT. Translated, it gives CASSTKGADTGELFF.